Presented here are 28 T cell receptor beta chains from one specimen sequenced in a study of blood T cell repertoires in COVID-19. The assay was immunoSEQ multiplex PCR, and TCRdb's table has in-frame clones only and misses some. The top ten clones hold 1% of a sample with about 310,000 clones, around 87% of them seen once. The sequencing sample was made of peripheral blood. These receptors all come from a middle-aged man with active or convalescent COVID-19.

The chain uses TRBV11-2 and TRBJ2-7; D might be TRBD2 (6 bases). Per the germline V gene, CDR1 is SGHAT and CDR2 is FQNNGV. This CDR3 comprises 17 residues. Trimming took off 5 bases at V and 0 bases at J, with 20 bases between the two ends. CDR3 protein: CASSQRFSGVYSYEQYF. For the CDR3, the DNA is TGTGCCAGCAGCCAAAGATTCTCGGGAGTGTACTCCTACGAGCAGTACTTC.

This CDR3 is CASSRNRDYEKLFF. The CDR3 coding sequence is TGTGCCAGCAGTAGGAACAGGGATTATGAAAAACTGTTTTTT. The chain has TRBV28 and TRBJ1-4; maybe TRBD1 (6 bases). V gave up 5 bases and J gave up 6 bases, with 13 bases separating them. This CDR3 contains 14 residues. The V gene's germline CDR1 is MDHEN and CDR2 SYDVKM.

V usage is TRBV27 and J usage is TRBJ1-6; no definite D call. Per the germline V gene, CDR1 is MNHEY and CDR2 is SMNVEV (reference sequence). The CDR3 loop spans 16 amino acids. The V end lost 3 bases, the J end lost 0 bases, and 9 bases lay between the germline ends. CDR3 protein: CASSFTRGSYNSPLHF. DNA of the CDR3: TGTGCCAGCAGTTTTACCCGCGGCTCCTATAATTCACCCCTCCACTTT.

CDR3 sequence: CASSLTSGEHNEQFF. Here the CDR3 DNA reads TGTGCCAGCAGCCTCACTAGCGGGGAGCACAATGAGCAGTTCTTC. The chain carries TRBV11-2 and TRBJ2-1, with 10 positions matching TRBD2. The CDR3 length is 15 residues. Germline V gene data show CDR1 as SGHAT and CDR2 as FQNNGV. The J segment lost 5 bases and the V segment lost 5 bases, leaving 6 bases of the junction unmatched.

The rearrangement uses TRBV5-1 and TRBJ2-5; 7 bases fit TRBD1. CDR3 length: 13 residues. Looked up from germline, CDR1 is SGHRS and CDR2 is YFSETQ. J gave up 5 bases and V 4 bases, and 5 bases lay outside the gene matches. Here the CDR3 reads CASSADRVETQYF. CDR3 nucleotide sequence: TGCGCCAGCAGCGCAGACAGGGTGGAGACCCAGTACTTC.

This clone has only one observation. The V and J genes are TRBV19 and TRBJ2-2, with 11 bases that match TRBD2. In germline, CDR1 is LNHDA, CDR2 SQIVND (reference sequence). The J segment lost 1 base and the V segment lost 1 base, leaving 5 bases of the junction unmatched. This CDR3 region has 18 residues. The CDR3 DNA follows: TGTGCCAGTAGTATAGCTCCTAGCGGGGGGAGGAACACCGGGGAGCTGTTTTTT. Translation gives CASSIAPSGGRNTGELFF.

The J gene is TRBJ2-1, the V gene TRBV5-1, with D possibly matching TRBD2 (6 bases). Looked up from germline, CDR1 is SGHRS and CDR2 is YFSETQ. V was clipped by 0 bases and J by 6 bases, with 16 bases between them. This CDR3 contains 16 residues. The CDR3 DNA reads TGCGCCAGCAGCTTGGCCCCCCGGGAGTTTTTCAATGAGCAGTTCTTC. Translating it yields CASSLAPREFFNEQFF. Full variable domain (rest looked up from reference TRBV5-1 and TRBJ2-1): KAGVTQTPRYLIKTRGQQVTLSCSPISGHRSVSWYQQTPGQGLQFLFEYFSETQRNKGNFPGRFSGRQFSNSRSEMNVSTLELGDSALYLCASSLAPREFFNEQFFGPGTRLTVL.

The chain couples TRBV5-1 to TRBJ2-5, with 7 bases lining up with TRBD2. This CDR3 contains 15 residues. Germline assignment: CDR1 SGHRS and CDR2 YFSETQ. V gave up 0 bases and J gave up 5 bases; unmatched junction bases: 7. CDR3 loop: CASSLESSGEETQYF. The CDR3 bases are TGCGCCAGCAGCTTGGAATCCAGCGGGGAGGAGACCCAGTACTTC.

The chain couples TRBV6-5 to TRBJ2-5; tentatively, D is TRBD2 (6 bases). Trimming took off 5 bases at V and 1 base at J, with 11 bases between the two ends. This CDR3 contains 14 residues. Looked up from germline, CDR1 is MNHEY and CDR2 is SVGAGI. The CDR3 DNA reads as TGTGCCAGCAGTCAGGGACTGCTCCAAGAGACCCAGTACTTC. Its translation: CASSQGLLQETQYF.

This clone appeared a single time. The CDR3 DNA follows: TGTGCCAGCAGTTTATGGGGCCCGGAGGGTGAAAAACTGTTTTTT. Protein sequence: CASSLWGPEGEKLFF. The chain employs TRBV28 and TRBJ1-4; D ambiguous. The CDR3 has 15 residues. Per the germline V gene, CDR1 is MDHEN and CDR2 is SYDVKM. V lost 0 bases to trimming and J lost 7 bases, with 12 bases between them.

The CDR3 loop is CASSPGTPVEQYF. CDR3 DNA sequence: TGTGCCAGCTCACCGGGGACACCCGTCGAGCAGTACTTC. The chain uses TRBV18 and TRBJ2-7, with D possibly TRBD1 on 6 matching bases. The V gene lost 3 bases and the J gene lost 6 bases, with 12 bases spanning the gap. Germline V gene sequence: CDR1 KGHSH, CDR2 LQKENI. The CDR3 spans 13 residues.

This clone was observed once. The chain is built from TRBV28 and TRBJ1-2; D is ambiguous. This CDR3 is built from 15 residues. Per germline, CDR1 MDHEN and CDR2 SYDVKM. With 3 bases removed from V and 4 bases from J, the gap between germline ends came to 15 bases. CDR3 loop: CASSFRQRSSYGYTF. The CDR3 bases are TGTGCCAGCAGTTTCCGACAAAGGTCCTCCTATGGCTACACCTTC.

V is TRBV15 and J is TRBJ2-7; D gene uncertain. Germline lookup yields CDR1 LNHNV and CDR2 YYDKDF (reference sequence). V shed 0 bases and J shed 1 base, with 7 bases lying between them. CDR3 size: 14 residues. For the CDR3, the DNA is TGTGCCACCAGCAGAGATTACAGATCCTACGAGCAGTACTTC. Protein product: CATSRDYRSYEQYF.

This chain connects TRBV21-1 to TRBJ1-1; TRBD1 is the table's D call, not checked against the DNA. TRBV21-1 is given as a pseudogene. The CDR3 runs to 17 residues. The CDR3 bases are TGTGCCAGCAGCAAAGGGGCCCTCCGGCAATTGAACACTGAAGCTTTCTTT. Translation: CASSKGALRQLNTEAFF.

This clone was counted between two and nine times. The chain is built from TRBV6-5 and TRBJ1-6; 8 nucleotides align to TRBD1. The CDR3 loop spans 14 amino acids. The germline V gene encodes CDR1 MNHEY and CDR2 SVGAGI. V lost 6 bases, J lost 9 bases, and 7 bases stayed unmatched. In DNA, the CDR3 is TGTGCCAGCAGGCAGGGGGCTGGGGGTTCACCCCTCCACTTT. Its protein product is CASRQGAGGSPLHF.

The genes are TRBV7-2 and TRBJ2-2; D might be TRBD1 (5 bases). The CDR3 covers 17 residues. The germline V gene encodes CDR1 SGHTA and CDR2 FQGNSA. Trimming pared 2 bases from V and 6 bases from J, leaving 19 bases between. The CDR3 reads CASSLFLSRDNPGELFF. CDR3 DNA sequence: TGTGCCAGCAGCTTATTTCTTTCCAGGGATAACCCCGGGGAGCTGTTTTTT.

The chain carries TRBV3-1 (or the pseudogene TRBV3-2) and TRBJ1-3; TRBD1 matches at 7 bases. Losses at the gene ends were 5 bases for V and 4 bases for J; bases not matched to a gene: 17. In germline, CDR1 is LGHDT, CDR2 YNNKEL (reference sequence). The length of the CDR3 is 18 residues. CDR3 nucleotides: TGTGCCAGCAGCTCCCTTCATTCGACAGGGTCCGAGGGAAACACCATATATTTT. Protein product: CASSSLHSTGSEGNTIYF.

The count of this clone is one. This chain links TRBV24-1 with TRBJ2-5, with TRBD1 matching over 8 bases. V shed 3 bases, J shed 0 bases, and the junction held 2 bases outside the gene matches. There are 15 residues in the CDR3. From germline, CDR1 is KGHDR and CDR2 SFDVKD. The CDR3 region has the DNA TGTGCCACCAGTGATGAGACAGGGGACCAAGAGACCCAGTACTTC. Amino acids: CATSDETGDQETQYF.

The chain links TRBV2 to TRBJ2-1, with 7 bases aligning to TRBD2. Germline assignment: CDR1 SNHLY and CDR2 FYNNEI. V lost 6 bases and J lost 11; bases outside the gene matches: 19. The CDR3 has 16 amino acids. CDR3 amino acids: CASRELGLAEKEKQFF. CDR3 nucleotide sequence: TGTGCCAGCAGAGAGTTGGGGCTAGCGGAGAAAGAGAAGCAGTTCTTC.

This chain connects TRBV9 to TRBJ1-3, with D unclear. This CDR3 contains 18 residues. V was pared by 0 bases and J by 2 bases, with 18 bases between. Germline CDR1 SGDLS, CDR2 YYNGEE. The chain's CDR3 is CASSVGSGRGITGNTIYF. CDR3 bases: TGTGCCAGCAGCGTAGGGTCTGGGCGGGGAATTACTGGAAACACCATATATTTT.

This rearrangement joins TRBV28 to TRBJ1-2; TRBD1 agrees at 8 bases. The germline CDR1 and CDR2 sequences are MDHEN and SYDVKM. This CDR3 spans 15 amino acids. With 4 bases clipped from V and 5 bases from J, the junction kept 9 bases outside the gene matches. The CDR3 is CASSSTGGVRYGYTF. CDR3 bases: TGTGCCAGCAGTTCTACAGGGGGAGTTCGGTATGGCTACACCTTC.

The CDR3 sequence: CASSSRQAPEGYTF. CDR3 DNA: TGTGCCAGCAGTAGTCGACAGGCCCCTGAGGGCTACACCTTC. This chain links TRBV28 with TRBJ1-2; maybe TRBD1 (6 bases). Germline loops: CDR1 MDHEN, CDR2 SYDVKM. V was pared by 5 bases and J by 8 bases, with 18 bases between. This CDR3 comprises 14 residues.

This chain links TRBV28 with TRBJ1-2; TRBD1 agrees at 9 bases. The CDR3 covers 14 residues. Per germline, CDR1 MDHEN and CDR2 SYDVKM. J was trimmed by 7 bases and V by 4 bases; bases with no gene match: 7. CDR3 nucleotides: TGTGCCAGCAGTTCCAACAGGGGGCATGGTGGCTACACCTTC. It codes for CASSSNRGHGGYTF.

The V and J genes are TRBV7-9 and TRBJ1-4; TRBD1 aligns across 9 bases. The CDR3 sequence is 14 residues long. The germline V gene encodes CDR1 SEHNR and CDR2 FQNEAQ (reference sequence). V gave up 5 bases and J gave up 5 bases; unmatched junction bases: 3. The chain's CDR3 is CASSTGTGNEKLFF. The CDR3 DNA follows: TGTGCCAGCAGCACGGGGACAGGGAATGAAAAACTGTTTTTT.

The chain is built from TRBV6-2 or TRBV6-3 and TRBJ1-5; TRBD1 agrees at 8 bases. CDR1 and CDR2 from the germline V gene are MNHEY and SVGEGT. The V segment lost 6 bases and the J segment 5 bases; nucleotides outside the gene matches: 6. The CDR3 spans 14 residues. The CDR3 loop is CASSLAGGHQPQHF. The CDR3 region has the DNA TGTGCCAGCAGCCTGGCAGGGGGCCATCAGCCCCAGCATTTT.

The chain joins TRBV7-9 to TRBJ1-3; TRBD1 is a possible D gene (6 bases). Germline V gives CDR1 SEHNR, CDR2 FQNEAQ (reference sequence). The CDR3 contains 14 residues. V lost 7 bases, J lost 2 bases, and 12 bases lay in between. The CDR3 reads CASTLGGTGNTIYF. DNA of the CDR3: TGTGCCAGCACCCTAGGGGGAACTGGAAACACCATATATTTT.

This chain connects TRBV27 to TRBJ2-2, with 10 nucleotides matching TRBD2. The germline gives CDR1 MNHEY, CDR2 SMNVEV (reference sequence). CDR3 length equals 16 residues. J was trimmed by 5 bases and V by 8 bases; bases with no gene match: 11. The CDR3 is CASSKKREGGTGELFF. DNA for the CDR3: TGTGCCAGCTCAAAAAAGCGGGAGGGCGGGACCGGGGAGCTGTTTTTT.

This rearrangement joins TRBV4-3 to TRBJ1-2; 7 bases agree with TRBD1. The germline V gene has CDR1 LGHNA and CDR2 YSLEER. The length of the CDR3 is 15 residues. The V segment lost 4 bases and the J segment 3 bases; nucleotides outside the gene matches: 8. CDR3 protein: CASSLRQGVDYGYTF. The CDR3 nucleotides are TGCGCCAGCAGCCTACGACAGGGTGTCGACTATGGCTACACCTTC.